The 32 T cell receptor beta chains listed next were all sequenced from one sample in a study of cytomegalovirus exposure and HLA in healthy donors (dated by TCRdb to about 2017). Libraries were built with the immunoSEQ multiplex PCR assay. A mixture of 60 forward primers for TCR Vbeta segments and 13 reverse primers for TCR Jbeta segments was used in the multiplex PCR. TCRdb stores this immuneACCESS table with in-frame sequences only. Part of the clones is absent; in the studies checked, under half of the shortfall reflects unresolved V genes, and no reason is known for the rest. This sample's clone table shows 45,000 to 55,000 clones. The top ten hold about 10% of the sample. What was sequenced was PBMCs. Source of these receptors: a woman aged 45-65 years in good health and CMV-seropositive.

This chain connects TRBV30 to TRBJ1-6; D may be TRBD1 (6 bases). Germline values: CDR1 GTSNPN, CDR2 SVGIG (reference sequence). The CDR3 contains 16 residues. Trimming left V 0 bases short and J 5 bases short, with 14 bases between. This CDR3 is CAWSVHAGQNNSPLHF. CDR3 DNA sequence: TGTGCCTGGAGTGTACATGCCGGACAGAATAATTCACCCCTCCACTTT.

The chain has TRBV4-1 and TRBJ2-3, with TRBD2 identical over 12 bases. Looked up from germline, CDR1 is MGHRA and CDR2 is YSYEKL. CDR3 length: 17 residues. V shed 3 bases and J 3 bases; nucleotides not matched to a gene: 7. The CDR3 nucleotides are TGCGCCAGCAGCCAGCAGCCTAGCGGGAGGGGGACAGATACGCAGTATTTT. Amino acids: CASSQQPSGRGTDTQYF.

The rearrangement links TRBV5-6 to TRBJ2-1; TRBD1 matches 7 bases. CDR1 is SGHDT and CDR2 is YYEEEE in the germline V gene. The V gene end was trimmed by 0 bases and the J gene end by 12 bases; junction bases not matched to a gene: 0. This CDR3 contains 11 residues. CDR3 nucleotides: TGTGCCAGCAGCTTGGACAGGGGGCAGTTCTTC. As protein: CASSLDRGQFF.

The V and J genes are TRBV28 and TRBJ2-7; D possibly corresponds to TRBD1 (6 bases). The V and J ends lost 2 bases and 0 bases respectively, with 11 bases between them. CDR1 and CDR2 (germline): MDHEN, SYDVKM. CDR3 length: 15 amino acids. Here the CDR3 reads CASSLRQVSSYEQYF. The CDR3 DNA sequence: TGTGCCAGCAGTTTAAGACAGGTGAGCTCCTACGAGCAGTACTTC.

The V and J genes are TRBV11-3 and TRBJ1-1; D may be TRBD1 (5 bases). Per germline, CDR1 SGHNT and CDR2 YENEEA. Between the trimmed V and J ends, which lost 1 base and 7 bases, there was a span of 19 bases. The CDR3 is made up of 16 amino acids. The CDR3 nucleotides are TGTGCCAGCAGCTTAGTTTTTAGCAGGGCGCAGGATGAAGCTTTCTTT. Translating it yields CASSLVFSRAQDEAFF.

The chain joins TRBV2 to TRBJ2-5, with D maybe TRBD2 (6 bases). TRBJ2-7 explains the end of the DNA better; the J call may be wrong. The V gene's germline CDR1 is SNHLY and CDR2 FYNNEI. The CDR3 covers 14 residues. The CDR3 DNA sequence: TGTGCCAGCAGGTCCCGGGGGAAGGGCGACGAGCAGTACTTC. Protein: CASRSRGKGDEQYF.

This chain joins TRBV25-1 and TRBJ1-4; D is ambiguous. The CDR3 is 14 residues long. Trimming took 2 bases from V and 8 from J, leaving 12 bases between them. The germline V gene has CDR1 MGHDK and CDR2 SYGVNS. The CDR3 nucleotides read TGTGCCAGCAGTGAAGCCAGCTCGGGGGAAAAACTGTTTTTT. Protein sequence: CASSEASSGEKLFF. Full variable domain (outside the CDR3, taken from reference TRBV25-1 and TRBJ1-4): EADIYQTPRYLVIGTGKKITLECSQTMGHDKMYWYQQDPGMELHLIHYSYGVNSTEKGDLSSESTVSRIRTEHFPLTLESARPSHTSQYLCASSEASSGEKLFFGSGTQLSVL.

J is TRBJ1-5 and V is TRBV19; D ambiguous. This CDR3 is built from 15 residues. CDR1 is LNHDA, CDR2 SQIVND, per germline (reference sequence). V was cut by 7 bases and J by 0 bases, with 13 bases left in between. This chain's CDR3 is CASTARLASNQPQHF. In nucleotides, the CDR3 is TGTGCCAGTACCGCTCGATTGGCTAGCAATCAGCCCCAGCATTTT.

The chain joins TRBV2 to TRBJ2-5, with D possibly matching TRBD2 (7 bases). With the DNA end fitting TRBJ2-7 better, the J assignment may be wrong. This CDR3 is built from 16 residues. Per germline, CDR1 SNHLY and CDR2 FYNNEI. CDR3 region: CASRPSTQGGAYEQYF. The CDR3, as DNA: TGTGCCAGCAGGCCGTCGACACAGGGAGGGGCCTACGAGCAGTACTTC.

The rearrangement uses TRBV18 and TRBJ1-1, with D maybe TRBD1 (6 bases). CDR1 KGHSH and CDR2 LQKENI come from the germline V gene. The CDR3 is 14 amino acids. V was trimmed by 1 base and J by 4 bases, leaving 10 bases between them. CDR3 residues: CASSPQGGGTEAFF. The CDR3 DNA follows: TGTGCCAGCTCACCACAGGGAGGGGGCACTGAAGCTTTCTTT.

The chain is built from TRBV18 and TRBJ1-1; D is perhaps TRBD1 (6 bases). The CDR3 is 14 amino acids. V was shortened by 4 bases and J by 1 base, with 10 bases between the two germline ends. Germline assignment: CDR1 KGHSH and CDR2 LQKENI. CDR3 bases: TGTGCCAGCTCACTAACAGGGAGGAACACTGAAGCTTTCTTT. Protein product: CASSLTGRNTEAFF.

This chain connects TRBV7-8 to TRBJ2-1; D might be TRBD2 (6 bases). CDR1 and CDR2 (germline): SGHVS, FQNEAQ. V shed 5 bases and J shed 0 bases, with 14 bases lying between them. CDR3 length equals 16 residues. The CDR3 DNA reads TGTGCCAGCAGCCCCAGGACGACTAGCTCCTACAATGAGCAGTTCTTC. It translates to CASSPRTTSSYNEQFF. Using reference TRBV7-8 and TRBJ2-1 for the parts outside the CDR3, the full variable domain is GAGVSQSPRYKVAKRGQDVALRCDPISGHVSLFWYQQALGQGPEFLTYFQNEAQLDKSGLPSDRFFAERPEGSVSTLKIQRTQQEDSAVYLCASSPRTTSSYNEQFFGPGTRLTVL.

The chain recombines TRBV28 with TRBJ1-1; D gene ambiguous. The CDR3 totals 12 residues. The germline V gene has CDR1 MDHEN and CDR2 SYDVKM. Trimming stripped 10 bases from V and 0 bases from J, with 9 bases between. The CDR3 bases are TGTGCCACCATGAGGTTGAACACTGAAGCTTTCTTT. Translating gives CATMRLNTEAFF.

V is TRBV6-5 and J is TRBJ2-7; the D gene is possibly TRBD1 (6 bases). Trimming removed 6 bases at V and 3 bases at J, with 12 bases between. Germline V CDR1 and CDR2: MNHEY, SVGAGI. The CDR3 has 13 amino acids. This chain's CDR3 is CASSGQLHYEQYF. The CDR3 DNA sequence: TGTGCCAGCAGCGGACAGCTCCACTACGAGCAGTACTTC.

The chain has TRBV5-1 and TRBJ2-3; tentative D call: TRBD2 (6 bases). V dropped 1 base and J dropped 6 bases, with 9 bases sitting between them. The CDR3 is 13 amino acids. Per the germline V gene, CDR1 is SGHRS and CDR2 is YFSETQ. For the CDR3, the DNA is TGCGCCAGCAGCTTGCAGGGAGGCGATACGCAGTATTTT. Protein: CASSLQGGDTQYF. The full variable domain, rest sourced from reference TRBV5-1 and TRBJ2-3, is KAGVTQTPRYLIKTRGQQVTLSCSPISGHRSVSWYQQTPGQGLQFLFEYFSETQRNKGNFPGRFSGRQFSNSRSEMNVSTLELGDSALYLCASSLQGGDTQYFGPGTRLTVL.

The chain joins TRBV7-2 to TRBJ1-5, with 9 bases identical to TRBD1. The V and J ends lost 5 bases and 4 bases, in that order; junction bases with no gene match: 3. In germline, CDR1 is SGHTA, CDR2 FQGNSA. This CDR3 is built from 14 residues. CDR3 protein: CASSRTGANQPQHF. Written as DNA, the CDR3 is TGTGCCAGCAGCAGGACAGGGGCGAATCAGCCCCAGCATTTT. The full variable domain, its missing parts supplied by reference TRBV7-2 and TRBJ1-5, is GAGVSQSPSNKVTEKGKDVELRCDPISGHTALYWYRQSLGQGLEFLIYFQGNSAPDKSGLPSDRFSAERTGGSVSTLTIQRTQQEDSAVYLCASSRTGANQPQHFGDGTRLSIL.

The chain carries TRBV28 and TRBJ1-5; 8 bases agree with TRBD1. Germline V gives CDR1 MDHEN, CDR2 SYDVKM. The CDR3 extends over 14 amino acids. V lost 3 bases and J lost 7; bases outside the gene matches: 5. The CDR3 nucleotides read TGTGCCAGCAGTTTGTGGACAGGGAGCCAGCCCCAGCATTTT. Protein product: CASSLWTGSQPQHF.

The chain couples TRBV19 to TRBJ1-5; no clear D. The CDR3 runs to 12 residues. CDR1 LNHDA and CDR2 SQIVND come from the germline V gene (reference sequence). V was cut by 5 bases and J by 4 bases, with 6 bases left in between. The CDR3 loop reads CASSASNQPQHF. The CDR3 DNA follows: TGTGCCAGTAGTGCGAGTAATCAGCCCCAGCATTTT. The full variable domain, with the rest looked up from reference TRBV19 and TRBJ1-5, is DGGITQSPKYLFRKEGQNVTLSCEQNLNHDAMYWYRQDPGQGLRLIYYSQIVNDFQKGDIAEGYSVSREKKESFPLTVTSAQKNPTAFYLCASSASNQPQHFGDGTRLSIL.

As DNA, the CDR3 is TGTGCCAGCTCACCGGGACTAGCGGAGACCCAGTACTTC. Amino acid sequence: CASSPGLAETQYF. This chain connects TRBV18 to TRBJ2-5; 10 positions agree with TRBD2. Germline V lookup: CDR1 KGHSH, CDR2 LQKENI. This CDR3 spans 13 amino acids. V was pared by 3 bases and J by 5 bases, with 0 bases of the junction left unmatched.

V and J are TRBV28 and TRBJ2-6; 9 bases map to TRBD1. The V and J ends lost 10 bases and 0 bases, in that order; junction bases with no gene match: 4. There are 15 residues in the CDR3. The germline V gene has CDR1 MDHEN and CDR2 SYDVKM. CDR3 region: CATLTGGSGANVLTF. CDR3 in DNA: TGTGCCACACTGACAGGGGGCTCTGGGGCCAACGTCCTGACTTTC.

The chain is built from TRBV30 and TRBJ2-6; D perhaps matches TRBD2 (5 bases). Looked up from germline, CDR1 is GTSNPN and CDR2 is SVGIG (reference sequence). Trimming cost V 3 bases and J 0 bases, with 9 bases left between them. CDR3 length: 15 residues. CDR3: CAWSQTISGANVLTF. The DNA of the CDR3 is TGTGCCTGGAGCCAGACTATCTCTGGGGCCAACGTCCTGACTTTC.

The chain combines TRBV2 with TRBJ2-3; D is perhaps TRBD2 (5 bases). V was clipped by 9 bases and J by 3 bases, with 13 bases between them. Germline V gene lookup returns CDR1 SNHLY and CDR2 FYNNEI. The CDR3 runs to 13 residues. The CDR3 loop is CASKGSETDTQYF. CDR3 in DNA: TGTGCCAGTAAAGGTAGCGAGACAGATACGCAGTATTTT.

The chain recombines TRBV18 with TRBJ1-1; the D is unclear. Germline-derived CDR1 and CDR2 are KGHSH and LQKENI. The CDR3 has 14 amino acids. Trimming took 2 bases from V and 0 from J, leaving 7 bases between them. The CDR3 sequence: CASSPAHLNTEAFF. The CDR3 nucleotides read TGTGCCAGCTCACCAGCACATTTGAACACTGAAGCTTTCTTT. Combining the CDR3 with reference TRBV18 and TRBJ1-1 gives the whole variable domain NAGVMQNPRHLVRRRGQEARLRCSPMKGHSHVYWYRQLPEEGLKFMVYLQKENIIDESGMPKERFSAEFPKEGPSILRIQQVVRGDSAAYFCASSPAHLNTEAFFGQGTRLTVV.

The genes are TRBV6-6 and TRBJ1-5; the D gene is possibly TRBD1 (5 bases). V was trimmed by 10 bases and J by 2 bases, leaving 15 bases between them. The CDR3 runs 14 residues. The germline V gene has CDR1 MNHNY and CDR2 SVGAGI (reference sequence). CDR3 nucleotides: TGTGCCACCCTCCGGAGGGACGGCAATCAGCCCCAGCATTTT. Protein sequence: CATLRRDGNQPQHF.

This CDR3 reads CASSFLAGGDETQYF. In DNA form, the CDR3 reads TGTGCCAGCAGCTTTTTAGCGGGGGGAGACGAGACCCAGTACTTC. The chain has TRBV9 and TRBJ2-5, with TRBD2 identical over 10 bases. V lost 4 bases, J lost 5 bases, and 8 bases stayed unmatched. This CDR3 region has 15 residues. Germline V gene data show CDR1 as SGDLS and CDR2 as YYNGEE.

This chain connects TRBV10-2 to TRBJ2-5; a possible D gene is TRBD1 (7 bases). CDR1 and CDR2 from the germline V gene are WSHSY and SAAADI. CDR3 length: 13 amino acids. V shed 8 bases and J shed 6 bases, with 16 bases lying between them. CDR3 DNA sequence: TGCGCCAGCGGCGGACAGGAGGGAAAGACCCAGTACTTC. Encoded protein: CASGGQEGKTQYF.

The chain employs TRBV10-1 and TRBJ2-7; 7 bases fit TRBD1. The V segment lost 3 bases and the J segment 0 bases; nucleotides outside the gene matches: 5. Germline loops: CDR1 WNHNN, CDR2 SYGVQD (reference sequence). The CDR3 loop spans 15 amino acids. Here the CDR3 reads CASSEGTANSYEQYF. The CDR3 DNA reads as TGCGCCAGCAGTGAAGGGACAGCAAACTCCTACGAGCAGTACTTC.

The genes are TRBV29-1 and TRBJ1-4; 8 bases agree with TRBD1. Germline trimming cut 7 bases from V and 7 bases from J; bases unmatched to any gene: 11. Looked up from germline, CDR1 is SQVTM and CDR2 is ANQGSEA. The length of the CDR3 is 14 residues. The CDR3 DNA reads as TGCAGCGGGCAACAGGGGGTAAAAGGTGAAAAACTGTTTTTT. This codes for CSGQQGVKGEKLFF.

V is TRBV28 and J is TRBJ2-7, with 9 bases fitting TRBD1. Germline assignment: CDR1 MDHEN and CDR2 SYDVKM. The CDR3 has 14 residues. Unmatched junction bases numbered 7, after V lost 5 bases and J lost 5 bases. The CDR3 loop is CASSPTGGLHEQYF. The CDR3 DNA reads TGTGCCAGCAGTCCGACAGGGGGGCTCCACGAGCAGTACTTC.

The genes are TRBV5-4 and TRBJ1-2, with TRBD1 as a possible D gene (5 bases). Trimming took 0 bases from V and 8 from J, leaving 17 bases between them. The CDR3 covers 15 residues. Germline CDR1 reads SGHNT; CDR2 reads YYREEE (reference sequence). CDR3 in amino acids: CASSLEARGGDGYTF. The CDR3 nucleotides read TGTGCCAGCAGCTTGGAGGCCCGGGGGGGAGACGGCTACACCTTC. Based on the CDR3 plus reference TRBV5-4 and TRBJ1-2, the full variable domain is ETGVTQSPTHLIKTRGQQVTLRCSSQSGHNTVSWYQQALGQGPQFIFQYYREEENGRGNFPPRFSGLQFPNYSSELNVNALELDDSALYLCASSLEARGGDGYTFGSGTRLTVV.

The V gene is TRBV11-2, the J gene TRBJ2-3, with 8 bases lining up with TRBD2. In germline, CDR1 is SGHAT, CDR2 FQNNGV. J gave up 2 bases and V 5 bases, and 9 bases lay outside the gene matches. CDR3 size: 16 residues. The CDR3 loop reads CASSRGAGGHTDTQYF. The DNA of the CDR3 is TGTGCCAGCAGCCGGGGGGCGGGGGGCCACACAGATACGCAGTATTTT. Full variable domain (rest looked up from reference TRBV11-2 and TRBJ2-3): EAGVAQSPRYKIIEKRQSVAFWCNPISGHATLYWYQQILGQGPKLLIQFQNNGVVDDSQLPKDRFSAERLKGVDSTLKIQPAKLEDSAVYLCASSRGAGGHTDTQYFGPGTRLTVL.

The chain uses TRBV29-1 and TRBJ2-7, with TRBD1 identical over 8 bases. This CDR3 has 14 amino acids. The V and J ends lost 4 bases and 5 bases, in that order; junction bases with no gene match: 10. Germline-derived CDR1 and CDR2 are SQVTM and ANQGSEA. The CDR3 sequence is CSVVAWTGNNEQYF. In DNA form, the CDR3 reads TGCAGCGTTGTAGCCTGGACAGGGAATAACGAGCAGTACTTC.